The 24 T cell receptor beta chains below all came from one sample that was sequenced in a study of early T cells in non-severe SARS-CoV-2 infection. MiXCR was run by TCRdb on the 5' RACE reads, yielding one entry per CDR3 protein. The sample includes over 25,000 distinct CDR3 sequences, over 6.5% seen only once; the top ten take 4% to 5%. The sequenced material came from whole blood. These receptors were obtained from an adult who was a healthcare worker with PCR-confirmed SARS-CoV-2 infection or an uninfected control (not recorded which).

A word on this clonotype: One end of the junction fails to match germline, which may point to a read error. The chain carries TRBV20-1 and TRBJ2-5, with TRBD2 matching over 12 bases. The CDR3 is made up of 14 amino acids. Germline V CDR1 and CDR2: DFQATT, SNEGSKA (reference sequence). The CDR3 spells CSTSGRTFQETQYF. CDR3 sequence (DNA): TGCAGTACTAGCGGGAGGACTTTCCAAGAGACCCAGTACTTC.

Many counts were recorded for this clonotype. This rearrangement joins TRBV12-3 or TRBV12-4 to TRBJ1-1; TRBD1 matches 7 bases. The V segment lost 3 bases and the J segment 5 bases; nucleotides outside the gene matches: 6. The CDR3 sequence is 14 residues long. CDR3 coding DNA: TGTGCCAGCAGTTTCAGGGGGGGAGGGACTGAAGCTTTCTTT. Its translation: CASSFRGGGTEAFF.

At least ten counts were recorded for this clonotype. V gene TRBV20-1 combines with J gene TRBJ2-2; tentative D call: TRBD2 (5 bases). V shed 3 bases and J shed 0 bases, with 11 bases lying between them. Germline loops: CDR1 DFQATT, CDR2 SNEGSKA (reference sequence). The CDR3 has 15 amino acids. As DNA, the CDR3 is TGCAGTGCTAGCCAGTTAGCGACGAACACCGGGGAGCTGTTTTTT. It encodes CSASQLATNTGELFF.

This clonotype has a count of ten or more. The genes are TRBV4-1 and TRBJ2-7, with D perhaps matching TRBD2 (6 bases). This CDR3 comprises 14 residues. Germline V lookup: CDR1 MGHRA, CDR2 YSYEKL. V lost 9 bases and J lost 0, with 15 bases in between. The CDR3 bases are TGCGCCAGTAAGCCGGGGGTCACCTCCTACGAGCAGTACTTC. Its translation is CASKPGVTSYEQYF.

In its sample, this clonotype was seen many times. The chain is built from TRBV3-1 and TRBJ2-7; D call uncertain. Germline CDR1 LGHDT, CDR2 YNNKEL (reference sequence). Trimming stripped 0 bases from V and 3 bases from J, with 6 bases between. The CDR3 consists of 13 residues. The CDR3 DNA reads as TGTGCCAGCAGCCAAGATCGGAACTACGAGCAGTACTTC. It specifies CASSQDRNYEQYF.

This clonotype has more than one count but fewer than ten. V usage is TRBV7-9 and J usage is TRBJ2-1; 14 bases are a match to TRBD2. The CDR3 contains 18 residues. Germline CDR1 and CDR2: SEHNR and FQNEAQ (reference sequence). The junction had 13 bases not matched to a gene; V was cut back by 6 bases and J by 6 bases. CDR3 in DNA: TGTGCCAGCAGGAAAGGGACTAGCGGGAGTGGTTTGGGCAATGAGCAGTTCTTC. Protein sequence: CASRKGTSGSGLGNEQFF.

This clonotype was found many times. The CDR3 DNA reads TGTGCCAGCAGTCGGGGACTAGCGGGAGGCGACACCGGGGAGCTGTTTTTT. It translates to CASSRGLAGGDTGELFF. The chain links TRBV6-1 to TRBJ2-2; TRBD2 aligns across 15 bases. Per the germline V gene, CDR1 is MNHNS and CDR2 is SASEGT. Unmatched junction bases numbered 4, after V lost 5 bases and J lost 3 bases. This CDR3 spans 17 amino acids.

This clonotype has more than one count but fewer than ten. This rearrangement joins TRBV6-5 to TRBJ1-2, with 9 positions matching TRBD1. Germline V gene lookup returns CDR1 MNHEY and CDR2 SVGAGI. After removal of 6 bases from V and 4 bases from J, the junction contained 9 bases not matched to a gene. The CDR3 spans 15 residues. The CDR3 region is CASSPGTGFGYGYTF. The CDR3 nucleotides are TGTGCCAGCAGCCCCGGGACAGGGTTTGGCTATGGCTACACCTTC.

At least ten counts were recorded for this clonotype. The chain uses TRBV3-1 and TRBJ2-7, with TRBD2 matching over 8 bases. V gave up 3 bases and J gave up 3 bases; unmatched junction bases: 4. CDR1 and CDR2 (germline): LGHDT, YNNKEL (reference sequence). The CDR3 totals 14 residues. The CDR3, as DNA: TGTGCCAGCAGCCAGGCCGGGAGGGGCTACGAGCAGTACTTC. It encodes CASSQAGRGYEQYF.

The rearrangement links TRBV10-2 to TRBJ2-5, with D tentatively TRBD2 (5 bases). Germline values: CDR1 WSHSY, CDR2 SAAADI. The CDR3 extends over 16 amino acids. V was cut by 2 bases and J by 4 bases, with 17 bases left in between. The CDR3 loop reads CASSEGKGVKRETQYF. The CDR3 DNA reads TGCGCCAGCAGTGAGGGAAAGGGAGTCAAGAGAGAGACCCAGTACTTC.

This clonotype came up many times. The chain carries TRBV5-5 and TRBJ2-1, with a possible D match to TRBD1 (5 bases). Germline V gene lookup returns CDR1 SGHKS and CDR2 YYEKEE (reference sequence). The CDR3 covers 17 residues. The ends were cut back, 0 bases at V and 0 bases at J, with 13 bases in the middle. CDR3 nucleotide sequence: TGTGCCAGCAGCTTGGCCCGCCAGGGCAGCTCCTACAATGAGCAGTTCTTC. Encoded protein: CASSLARQGSSYNEQFF.

This clonotype came up many times. The chain couples TRBV29-1 to TRBJ1-1; a possible D gene is TRBD1 (5 bases). The length of the CDR3 is 13 residues. Germline CDR1 and CDR2: SQVTM and ANQGSEA. V lost 8 bases to trimming and J lost 0 bases, with 13 bases between them. CDR3 sequence: CSSRGAMNTEAFF. CDR3 in DNA: TGCAGCTCACGAGGGGCCATGAACACTGAAGCTTTCTTT.

This clonotype was detected many times. This chain joins TRBV10-1 and TRBJ2-3, with no clear D. The V gene's germline CDR1 is WNHNN and CDR2 SYGVQD (reference sequence). V was clipped by 0 bases and J by 3 bases, with 7 bases between them. CDR3 length: 14 amino acids. CDR3 DNA sequence: TGCGCCAGCAGTGAGTCGTTGACTACAGATACGCAGTATTTT. Its protein is CASSESLTTDTQYF.

The rearrangement joins TRBV12-3 or TRBV12-4 to TRBJ2-3; D remains unclear. This CDR3 is built from 13 residues. Between the trimmed V and J ends, which lost 10 bases and 2 bases, there was a span of 13 bases. The CDR3 DNA follows: TGTGCCACCCGCCGGGTCCTCACAGATACGCAGTATTTT. Residues: CATRRVLTDTQYF.

This clonotype was detected many times. This chain links TRBV5-1 with TRBJ1-1; 7 nucleotides line up with TRBD1. CDR3 length: 13 residues. V shed 2 bases, J shed 7 bases, and the junction held 5 bases outside the gene matches. Germline V CDR1 and CDR2: SGHRS, YFSETQ. As DNA, the CDR3 is TGCGCCAGCAGCTTCGACAGGGAAGATGAAGCTTTCTTT. This sequence encodes CASSFDREDEAFF.

V is TRBV28 and J is TRBJ2-4, with a tentative D call TRBD2 (6 bases). V shed 6 bases and J shed 0 bases, with 15 bases lying between them. CDR3 length: 16 residues. Per the germline V gene, CDR1 is MDHEN and CDR2 is SYDVKM. The CDR3 nucleotides read TGTGCCAGCAGCCTCCGGGTGGGACTAGCCAAAAACATTCAGTACTTC. Amino acid sequence: CASSLRVGLAKNIQYF.

This clonotype was picked up a small number of times. The rearrangement uses TRBV7-8 and TRBJ1-5; D is undetermined. Germline V gene lookup returns CDR1 SGHVS and CDR2 FQNEAQ. V lost 4 bases and J lost 9, with 10 bases in between. This CDR3 spans 12 amino acids. CDR3 DNA: TGTGCCAGCAGCTACGGAGGAATGCCCCAGCATTTT. Protein: CASSYGGMPQHF.

The rearrangement joins TRBV7-8 to TRBJ2-3; D ambiguous. The CDR3 sequence is 13 residues long. CDR1 SGHVS and CDR2 FQNEAQ come from the germline V gene. V was shortened by 3 bases and J by 8 bases, with 12 bases between the two germline ends. Written as DNA, the CDR3 is TGTGCCAGCAGCTTCGCCCCCTTGGGTACGCAGTATTTT. Protein: CASSFAPLGTQYF.

This clonotype was seen at least ten times. The CDR3 sequence: CASSSDGSSGNTIYF. CDR3 DNA sequence: TGTGCCAGCAGTTCGGACGGATCCTCTGGAAACACCATATATTTT. This sequence joins TRBV6-6 and TRBJ1-3; D not resolved. Per the germline V gene, CDR1 is MNHNY and CDR2 is SVGAGI (reference sequence). The CDR3 has 15 residues. The V end lost 4 bases, the J end lost 0 bases, and 10 bases lay between the germline ends.

This clonotype was observed at least ten times. The chain combines TRBV18 with TRBJ2-7; 8 bases align to TRBD2. V dropped 3 bases and J dropped 2; count of bases not matched to a gene: 6. CDR3 length: 15 amino acids. Germline V CDR1 and CDR2: KGHSH, LQKENI. DNA for the CDR3: TGTGCCAGCTCACCCCCGGGACTAGTGACCTACGAGCAGTACTTC. Protein sequence: CASSPPGLVTYEQYF.

This clonotype was seen repeatedly, ten times or more. The rearrangement uses TRBV29-1 and TRBJ2-1; the match to TRBD2 covers 9 bases. V gave up 4 bases and J gave up 4 bases; unmatched junction bases: 11. CDR1 is SQVTM, CDR2 ANQGSEA, per germline. CDR3 length: 16 residues. CDR3 nucleotides: TGCAGCGTTGCCCCTACTAGCGGGCTCCCATACAATGAGCAGTTCTTC. This encodes CSVAPTSGLPYNEQFF.

This clonotype occurred a few times. One end of the junction is discordant with germline, which a read error may explain. This chain joins TRBV18 and TRBJ2-1, with 7 bases lining up with TRBD1. The CDR3 is 16 amino acids. Germline values: CDR1 KGHSH, CDR2 LQKENI. The CDR3 nucleotides read TGTGCCAGCTCGCCACCGGGACAGAGCTCCTACAATGAGCAGTTCTTC. Translated: CASSPPGQSSYNEQFF.

In this sample, this clonotype turned up many times. The chain has TRBV28 and TRBJ2-6; possibly TRBD1 for D (7 bases). The CDR3 sequence is 15 residues long. Trimming removed 6 bases from V and 4 bases from J, with 13 bases in between. Germline lookup yields CDR1 MDHEN and CDR2 SYDVKM. CDR3 sequence: CASSQGGPGANVLTF. The CDR3 coding sequence is TGTGCCAGCAGCCAGGGGGGCCCGGGGGCCAACGTCCTGACTTTC.

A word on this clonotype: This may be a read error: a much more frequent sequence differs by one nucleotide. The chain joins TRBV7-7 to TRBJ2-5; D unresolved. V was clipped by 5 bases and J by 3 bases, with 16 bases between them. Per the germline V gene, CDR1 is SSHAT and CDR2 is FNYEAQ (reference sequence). The CDR3 length is 15 residues. The chain's CDR3 is CASSPLTNWEETQYF. In DNA, the CDR3 is TGTGCCAGCAGCCCTCTTACAAACTGGGAAGAGACCCAGTACTTC.